These T cell receptor beta chains were read from a single sample in a study of blood T cell repertoires in COVID-19. Sequencing used immunoSEQ multiplex PCR; TCRdb keeps in-frame clones, though not all of them. Here the sample spans tens of thousands of clones, around 90% being singletons. Sequenced sample: peripheral blood. The receptors originated from a woman between 70 and 85 years old with acute or convalescent COVID-19. CDR3s include the opening cysteine and the closing phenylalanine or tryptophan. Fields, in order: V gene, D gene, J gene, CDR3 protein. D genes are given only for firm matches.

TRBV10-1	TRBD2	TRBJ2-1	CASSPRLAGDLINEQFF
TRBV18	TRBD1	TRBJ1-5	CASSAGTGNQPQHF
TRBV19	TRBD1	TRBJ1-6	CASSSTGGNSPLHF
TRBV4-1	TRBD1	TRBJ1-1	CASSQEGTGTTEAFF
TRBV3-1/TRBV3-2	TRBD2	TRBJ2-1	CASSQDSTSVWQFF
TRBV28	TRBD1	TRBJ1-4	CASRSGQIVPNEKLFF
TRBV28	NA	TRBJ1-2	CASSLNSNYGYTF
TRBV11-3	TRBD2	TRBJ2-1	CASNRAGTEQFF
TRBV7-6	TRBD1	TRBJ2-1	CASSKLTGGRDEQFF
TRBV6-1	NA	TRBJ1-2	CASSEGQHSYGYTF
TRBV10-3	TRBD1	TRBJ2-6	CAIRPRPGQGASGANVLTF
TRBV30	NA	TRBJ1-6	CAWSVQYNSPLHF
TRBV19	NA	TRBJ1-5	CASSGQGIGNQPQHF
TRBV19	NA	TRBJ1-5	CASSTDRGDQPQHF
TRBV28	NA	TRBJ1-1	CASSQGGSTEAFF
TRBV10-3	TRBD1	TRBJ2-1	CAISSTGTVNNEQFF
TRBV7-2	TRBD2	TRBJ2-5	CASSWTGTRLEETQYF
TRBV24-1	NA	TRBJ2-4	CATSDHTGPRNIQYF
TRBV27	NA	TRBJ1-1	CASSPRHNTEAFF
TRBV18	TRBD1	TRBJ2-1	CASSPPTHRGEQFF
TRBV18	NA	TRBJ1-1	CASSRSQRPENTEAFF
TRBV7-8	NA	TRBJ2-3	CASSSDRYATDTQYF
TRBV7-9	TRBD2	TRBJ2-3	CASSLWWTSGSTDTQYF
TRBV7-8	TRBD1	TRBJ1-5	CASSRTGSGNQPQHF
TRBV5-1	TRBD2	TRBJ2-5	CASSLNWLAGGQETQYF
TRBV9	NA	TRBJ1-5	CASSVGVAVNQPQHF
TRBV6-2/TRBV6-3	TRBD1	TRBJ1-3	CASSYFGGTVSYF
TRBV6-6	TRBD1	TRBJ1-4	CASSYLQGGEKLFF
TRBV27	TRBD1	TRBJ2-3	CASSSRDRSTDTQYF
TRBV28	NA	TRBJ1-5	CASRPRGRGSNQPQHF
TRBV5-1	TRBD1	TRBJ2-1	CASSLTGGVDNEQFF
TRBV19	TRBD1	TRBJ1-4	CASRTGNEKLFF
TRBV5-4	TRBD1	TRBJ1-6	CASSFGTGHSPLHF
TRBV30	TRBD1	TRBJ1-6	CAWGWDSQRSPLHF
TRBV3-1/TRBV3-2	TRBD2	TRBJ2-3	CASSPGLAGVGGTQYF
TRBV12-3/TRBV12-4	NA	TRBJ2-2	CASSLRAGELFF
TRBV7-9	TRBD1	TRBJ1-1	CASSLGQGALGTEAFF
TRBV18	NA	TRBJ1-1	CASSSTQNTEAFF
TRBV27	NA	TRBJ2-7	CASTRSPLESYEQYF